This T cell receptor (beta chain) emerged from a study of glioma-infiltrating T cells. Overall study findings and caveats: Very few CDR3 sequences were shared between tissue and blood. Above-expected tissue-blood divergence occurred in all gliomas, most in low-grade ones.

Using RNA template, CDR3s of TCR alpha and beta were amplified with iRepertoire arm-PCR. TCRdb analysed the multiplex PCR reads with MiXCR anew, one entry per CDR3 protein. This table has approximately 120,000 distinct CDR3 sequences, less than 30% appearing once. This clonotype was seen many times. Its antigen is currently unknown. The V gene lost 3 bases and the J gene lost 0 bases, with 12 bases spanning the gap. The CDR3 runs 14 residues. CDR1 and CDR2 from the germline V gene are DFQATT and SNEGSKA (reference sequence). The V and J genes are TRBV20-1 and TRBJ2-7; no firm D call. This TCR was sampled from a human donor with low-grade glioma or glioblastoma, undergoing nonglioma brain surgery, or in good health (not recorded which). Specimen: glioma tissue, nonneoplastic brain tissue, or PBMCs (not recorded which). CDR3 amino acids: CSASWLGNSYEQYF. CDR3 DNA sequence: TGCAGTGCTAGCTGGCTAGGAAACTCCTACGAGCAGTACTTC.